These T cell receptor beta chains were read from a single sample in a study of Graves' ophthalmopathy and Graves' hyperthyroidism. TCRdb passed the multiplex PCR reads through MiXCR, listing each CDR3 protein once. The profile shows 300,000 to 350,000 distinct CDR3 sequences, roughly 15% of them singletons. The sequencing sample was made of peripheral blood. The source of these receptors is an adult man with Graves' ophthalmopathy. Each CDR3 is given with its conserved first and last residue. The D gene is left open where the match is weak. Not all rows give a size; the values are once, few, many and, for expanded clones, a class.

D gene,J gene,V gene,clone size,CDR3 protein,CDR3 DNA
NA,TRBJ2-5,TRBV11-2,many,CASSPTGRTSLQETQYF,TGTGCCAGCAGCCCCACGGGAAGGACGTCCCTACAAGAGACCCAGTACTTC
TRBD1,TRBJ2-5,TRBV19,many,CASRDRGQTQYF,TGTGCCAGTAGGGACAGGGGGCAGACCCAGTACTTC
TRBD2,TRBJ2-2,TRBV12-3/TRBV12-4,many,CASKASGGYTGELFF,TGTGCCAGCAAGGCTAGCGGGGGGTACACCGGGGAGCTGTTTTTT
NA,TRBJ2-5,TRBV2,NA,CASLGAGAQETQYF,TGTGCCAGCTTAGGGGCGGGCGCGCAAGAGACCCAGTACTTC
TRBD1,TRBJ1-5,TRBV20-1,many,CSATIGTGTVNQPQHF,TGCAGTGCAACGATCGGGACAGGGACCGTCAATCAGCCCCAGCATTTT
NA,TRBJ2-6,TRBV27,few,CASSPSPPGPTRGANVLTF,TGTGCCAGCAGTCCCTCCCCCCCGGGACCGACGAGGGGGGCCAACGTCCTGACTTTC
TRBD2,TRBJ2-7,TRBV10-3,many,CAISDGGRGSYEQYF,TGTGCCATCAGTGATGGCGGGAGGGGATCCTACGAGCAGTACTTC
TRBD1,TRBJ2-2,TRBV27,many,CASGDRGLRMLFF,TGTGCCAGCGGGGACAGGGGGCTAAGGATGTTGTTTTTT
NA,TRBJ1-1,TRBV25-1,many,CASSGVNTEAFF,TGTGCCAGCAGTGGCGTAAACACTGAAGCTTTCTTT
NA,TRBJ1-2,TRBV7-8,few,CASKIENYGYTF,TGTGCCAGCAAAATTGAGAACTATGGCTACACCTTC
NA,TRBJ1-5,TRBV19,many,CASSILGQPQHF,TGTGCCAGTAGTATTTTGGGACAGCCCCAGCATTTT
TRBD1,TRBJ1-5,TRBV6-5,NA,CASSYERTGGGQPQHF,TGTGCCAGCAGTTACGAGAGGACAGGGGGCGGACAGCCCCAGCATTTT
TRBD1,TRBJ2-7,TRBV12-3/TRBV12-4,many,CASSLTGTGDFYEQYF,TGTGCCAGCAGTCTCACCGGGACAGGGGATTTTTACGAGCAGTACTTC
NA,TRBJ1-2,TRBV6-1,many,CASSRPDSPYGYTF,TGTGCCAGCAGTCGACCCGACAGTCCCTATGGCTACACCTTC
TRBD1,TRBJ2-7,TRBV12-3/TRBV12-4,NA,CASSPVDRVRPYEQYF,TGTGCCAGCAGTCCCGTCGACAGGGTGAGGCCCTACGAGCAGTACTTC
TRBD1,TRBJ1-1,TRBV6-5,many,CASSTGTAMNTEAFF,TGTGCCAGCTCGACGGGGACAGCCATGAACACTGAAGCTTTCTTT
NA,TRBJ1-1,TRBV20-1,many,CSARLGTRRSLEAFF,TGCAGTGCTAGATTAGGGACACGGCGTTCTCTGGAAGCTTTCTTT
NA,TRBJ1-1,TRBV15,many,CATSNPLLGWQTNDMNTEAFF,TGTGCCACCAGCAATCCGCTCCTTGGGTGGCAGACGAACGACATGAACACTGAAGCTTTCTTT
TRBD2,TRBJ2-7,TRBV27,many,CASSTTGLAGYEQYF,TGTGCCAGCAGTACCACCGGACTAGCGGGTTATGAGCAGTACTTC
NA,TRBJ2-6,TRBV11-2,many,CASSLDVRLYSGANVLTF,TGTGCCAGCAGCTTAGATGTTAGGTTATACTCTGGGGCCAACGTCCTGACTTTC
TRBD2,TRBJ2-7,TRBV28,many,CASKTSGGAHEQYF,TGTGCCAGTAAGACTAGCGGGGGGGCCCACGAGCAGTACTTC
NA,TRBJ1-2,TRBV12-3/TRBV12-4,many,CASSTLGPLDGYTF,TGTGCCAGCAGCACCCTGGGGCCCCTGGATGGCTACACCTTC
NA,TRBJ1-6,TRBV28,many,CASSIPNRRNSPLHF,TGTGCCAGCAGTATACCCAACAGGCGTAATTCACCCCTCCACTTT
NA,TRBJ2-5,TRBV18,many,CASSPRQYQETQYF,TGTGCCAGCTCACCGAGACAGTACCAAGAGACCCAGTACTTC
TRBD1,TRBJ2-5,TRBV10-3,many,CAISDRAEGRGRETQYF,TGTGCCATCAGTGATCGCGCCGAAGGCAGGGGGCGAGAGACCCAGTACTTC
NA,TRBJ2-4,TRBV19,many,CASSINSAKNIQCF,TGTGCCAGTAGTATAAACTCGGCCAAAAACATTCAGTGCTTC
NA,TRBJ2-5,TRBV11-2,many,CASSLFNTGSKETQYF,TGTGCCAGCAGCTTATTTAATACGGGATCGAAAGAGACCCAGTACTTC
TRBD1,TRBJ2-7,TRBV6-1,many,CASSEGWTGIYEQYF,TGTGCCAGCAGTGAAGGGTGGACAGGGATCTACGAGCAGTACTTC
TRBD1,TRBJ1-2,TRBV27,many,CASSLTGFYGYTF,TGTGCCAGCTCCCTGACAGGGTTCTATGGCTACACCTTC
NA,TRBJ2-7,TRBV5-1,few,CASSGSVSQFDEQYF,TGCGCCAGCAGCGGTTCGGTCTCACAGTTTGACGAGCAGTACTTC
NA,TRBJ1-2,TRBV7-2,many,CACSPELVFYGYTF,TGTGCCTGCAGCCCAGAGCTGGTATTCTATGGCTACACCTTC
TRBD2,TRBJ2-5,TRBV7-2,many,CASSLEGGGAAKTQYF,TGTGCCAGCAGCTTAGAGGGCGGGGGGGCCGCGAAGACCCAGTACTTC
TRBD1,TRBJ2-6,TRBV5-1,many,CASSETGFTGANVLTF,TGCGCCAGCAGCGAGACAGGGTTCACTGGGGCCAACGTCCTGACTTTC